The table lists the clone carrying this TCR beta chain with many counts. The data are from a study of human T cells and chemical hapten exposure. Study context: The sensitizing agent was 2% DPC, placed on around 2 cm by around 2 cm of upper inner arm skin. Upper-back patches of 0.01% DPC were read at 6 days.

Documented time point: pre-sensitization, week 0. The treatment: therapeutic diphenylcyclopropenone sensitization with weekly scalp DPC. Blood was drawn before each patch test was applied. It was the library that attached unique molecular identifiers to individual cDNA molecules. MiXCR, applied by TCRdb to the RACE reads, yields one record per CDR3 protein. The table includes about 380,000 distinct CDR3 sequences, less than 6.5% detected once. Germline assignment: CDR1 SGHTA and CDR2 FQGNSA. V lost 4 bases and J lost 8, with 15 bases in between. This CDR3 region has 14 residues. The source of this sequence is a woman in her forties or fifties with alopecia areata. Some clones in this sample may be carry-over from other donors' samples. The material sequenced was whole blood, taken in connection with sensitization to the hapten diphenylcyclopropenone (DPC). This rearrangement joins TRBV7-2 to TRBJ2-1, with D unresolved. The CDR3 nucleotides are TGTGCCAGCAGCTCGCAGTTGGGGTCCCATGAGCAGTTCTTC. It specifies CASSSQLGSHEQFF.